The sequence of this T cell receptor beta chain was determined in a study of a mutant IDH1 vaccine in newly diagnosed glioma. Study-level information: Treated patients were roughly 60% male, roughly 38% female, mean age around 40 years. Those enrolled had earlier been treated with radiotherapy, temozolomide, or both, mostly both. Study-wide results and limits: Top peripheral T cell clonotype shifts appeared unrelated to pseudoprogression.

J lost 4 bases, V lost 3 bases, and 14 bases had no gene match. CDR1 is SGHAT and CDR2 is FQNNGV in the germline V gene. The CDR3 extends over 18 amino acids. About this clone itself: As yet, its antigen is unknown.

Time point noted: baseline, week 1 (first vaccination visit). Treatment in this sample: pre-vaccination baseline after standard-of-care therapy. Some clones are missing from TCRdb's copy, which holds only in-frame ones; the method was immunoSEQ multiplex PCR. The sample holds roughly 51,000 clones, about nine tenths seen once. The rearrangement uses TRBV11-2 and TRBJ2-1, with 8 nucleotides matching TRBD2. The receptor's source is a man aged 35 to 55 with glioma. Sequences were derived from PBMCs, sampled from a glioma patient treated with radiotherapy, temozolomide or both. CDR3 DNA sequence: TGTGCCAGCAGCTTGGGATGGGACCTAGCGGGCAAATACAATGAGCAGTTCTTC. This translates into CASSLGWDLAGKYNEQFF.